The 28 T cell receptor beta chains presented below share a single source sample, sequenced in a study of T cell changes during pregnancy in multiple sclerosis. The assay was immunoSEQ multiplex PCR, and TCRdb's table has in-frame clones only and misses some. The table records 30,000 to 40,000 clones, about 92% of them present only once. The sample here was CD4+ T cells from peripheral blood mononuclear cells, taken in the third trimester of pregnancy. The receptors come from a female donor with multiple sclerosis, enrolled in a pregnancy study.

V and J are TRBV10-3 and TRBJ1-1, with 7 bases identical to TRBD1. Losses at the gene ends were 10 bases for V and 0 bases for J; bases not matched to a gene: 11. Germline assignment: CDR1 ENHRY and CDR2 SYGVKD. The CDR3 covers 15 residues. CDR3: CATLSRDRLNTEAFF. The CDR3 coding sequence is TGTGCCACCCTGTCCCGGGACAGATTGAACACTGAAGCTTTCTTT.

The chain combines TRBV12-2 with TRBJ1-3; no check of the table's D call, TRBD1, against the DNA was made. TRBV12-2 is given as a pseudogene. The CDR3 covers 23 residues. The CDR3 protein is CASRLAGWVIEDREGGSGNTIYF. In nucleotides, the CDR3 is TGTGCAAGTCGCTTAGCAGGGTGGGTAATTGAGGACAGGGAGGGGGGCTCTGGAAACACCATATATTTT.

The chain combines TRBV29-1 with TRBJ2-3, with 7 bases matching TRBD2. V lost 4 bases and J lost 2; bases outside the gene matches: 15. CDR1 is SQVTM, CDR2 ANQGSEA, per germline. This CDR3 region has 17 residues. CDR3 sequence: CSVVLLSGARFTDTQYF. As DNA, the CDR3 is TGCAGCGTTGTGCTTCTCAGCGGGGCCCGTTTCACAGATACGCAGTATTTT.

V is TRBV30 and J is TRBJ2-2; 11 bases fit TRBD2. This CDR3 spans 15 amino acids. Germline-derived CDR1 and CDR2 are GTSNPN and SVGIG (reference sequence). V lost 2 bases, J lost 6 bases, and 5 bases stayed unmatched. The chain's CDR3 is CAWSTGLAGPGELFF. The DNA of the CDR3 is TGTGCCTGGAGTACTGGACTAGCGGGCCCCGGGGAGCTGTTTTTT. The entire variable domain, with the rest obtained from reference TRBV30 and TRBJ2-2, is as follows: SQTIHQWPATLVQPVGSPLSLECTVEGTSNPNLYWYRQAAGRGLQLLFYSVGIGQISSEVPQNLSASRPQDRQFILSSKKLLLSDSGFYLCAWSTGLAGPGELFFGEGSRLTVL.

The rearrangement uses TRBV11-3 and TRBJ2-1; 7 positions match TRBD1. CDR3 length equals 16 residues. Germline loops: CDR1 SGHNT, CDR2 YENEEA. Trimming at V came to 5 bases and at J to 5 bases, leaving 12 bases not matched to a gene. CDR3 DNA sequence: TGTGCCAGCAGCCTCTCTCGTCCCCAGGGGGACAATGAGCAGTTCTTC. Translated: CASSLSRPQGDNEQFF.

This CDR3 reads CASSGGASGSDEQFF. The DNA of the CDR3 is TGCGCCAGCAGCGGGGGGGCTAGCGGGAGCGATGAGCAGTTCTTC. This chain links TRBV5-1 with TRBJ2-1; TRBD2 aligns across 10 bases. After removal of 4 bases from V and 8 bases from J, the junction contained 9 bases not matched to a gene. Germline V lookup: CDR1 SGHRS, CDR2 YFSETQ. The CDR3 has 15 residues.

The rearrangement uses TRBV7-3 and TRBJ1-3; 8 bases line up with TRBD1. This CDR3 is 16 amino acids long. Germline V CDR1 and CDR2: SGHTA, FQGTGA. Unmatched junction bases numbered 4, after V lost 3 bases and J lost 0 bases. In nucleotides, the CDR3 is TGTGCCAGCAGCTTCACAGGGGGTACCTCTGGAAACACCATATATTTT. Its protein product is CASSFTGGTSGNTIYF.

This clone turned up a few times. The chain links TRBV28 to TRBJ1-1, with TRBD1 matching over 8 bases. From germline, CDR1 is MDHEN and CDR2 SYDVKM. The CDR3 length is 15 residues. Trimming removed 6 bases from V and 3 bases from J; junction bases left unmatched: 9. CDR3 amino acids: CASRTGQGGHTEAFF. The CDR3 bases are TGTGCCAGCAGGACAGGACAGGGCGGTCACACTGAAGCTTTCTTT.

This clone was counted once. The genes are TRBV19 and TRBJ1-1; perhaps TRBD1 as D (6 bases). Per germline, CDR1 LNHDA and CDR2 SQIVND (reference sequence). The CDR3 is made up of 15 amino acids. Trimming took 6 bases from V and 3 from J, leaving 17 bases between them. CDR3 DNA: TGTGCCAGTAGGCCACCGACAGGCTCTTACACTGAAGCTTTCTTT. It yields the protein CASRPPTGSYTEAFF.

V gene TRBV6-6 combines with J gene TRBJ2-2; tentative D call: TRBD1 (5 bases). This CDR3 contains 13 residues. V was clipped by 6 bases and J by 1 base, with 6 bases between them. Germline V gives CDR1 MNHNY, CDR2 SVGAGI (reference sequence). CDR3 DNA sequence: TGTGCCAGCAGGCAGGGGAACACCGGGGAGCTGTTTTTT. Translating gives CASRQGNTGELFF.

This sequence joins TRBV4-3 and TRBJ1-2; D possibly corresponds to TRBD1 (6 bases). Germline-derived CDR1 and CDR2 are LGHNA and YSLEER. V lost 0 bases, J lost 8 bases, and 19 bases lay in between. CDR3 size: 16 residues. The CDR3: CASSQDRGGSVGGYTF. For the CDR3, the DNA is TGCGCCAGCAGCCAAGATCGGGGGGGCTCCGTAGGCGGCTACACCTTC.

A few counts support this clone. The chain combines TRBV11-3 with TRBJ1-1; no firm D call. Germline CDR1 reads SGHNT; CDR2 reads YENEEA. The CDR3 has 13 amino acids. The germline V and J ends were trimmed by 5 bases and 4 bases, with 11 bases remaining between them. Here the CDR3 DNA reads TGTGCCAGCAGCCTAACGACGGGCACTGAAGCTTTCTTT. Protein: CASSLTTGTEAFF.

The chain has TRBV2 and TRBJ2-2; perhaps TRBD2 as D (6 bases). The CDR3 runs 12 residues. Germline assignment: CDR1 SNHLY and CDR2 FYNNEI. Trimming removed 5 bases at V and 5 bases at J, with 6 bases between. The CDR3 coding sequence is TGTGCCAGCAGTCGGGAGACCGGGGAGCTGTTTTTT. Amino acid sequence: CASSRETGELFF.

The chain has TRBV29-1 and TRBJ1-1; D uncertain. CDR3 length equals 12 residues. V was shortened by 3 bases and J by 2 bases, with 7 bases between the two germline ends. The germline V gene encodes CDR1 SQVTM and CDR2 ANQGSEA. The CDR3 sequence is CSVDLVNTEAFF. The CDR3 DNA sequence: TGCAGCGTTGATCTAGTAAACACTGAAGCTTTCTTT.

The genes are TRBV10-3 and TRBJ1-1, with 9 positions matching TRBD1. The germline V gene has CDR1 ENHRY and CDR2 SYGVKD. CDR3 length: 14 amino acids. With 6 bases clipped from V and 2 bases from J, the junction kept 4 bases outside the gene matches. Here the CDR3 reads CAIRGTGLNTEAFF. The CDR3 nucleotides read TGTGCCATCAGGGGGACAGGGCTTAACACTGAAGCTTTCTTT.

The rearrangement joins TRBV6-6 to TRBJ2-7; 7 bases are a match to TRBD2. The ends lost 6 bases at V and 0 bases at J; junction bases unmatched: 11. Germline V gives CDR1 MNHNY, CDR2 SVGAGI (reference sequence). The CDR3 has 16 amino acids. CDR3 amino acids: CASRSPSGGSSYEQYF. The CDR3, as DNA: TGTGCCAGCAGATCCCCCTCGGGCGGGAGCTCCTACGAGCAGTACTTC.

The chain recombines TRBV5-4 with TRBJ2-5; D possibly corresponds to TRBD2 (7 bases). The CDR3 runs to 14 residues. The V gene lost 0 bases and the J gene lost 7 bases, with 13 bases spanning the gap. Germline lookup yields CDR1 SGHNT and CDR2 YYREEE (reference sequence). The CDR3 coding sequence is TGTGCCAGCAGCTTGGAGGGAGGGGGGTGGACCCAGTACTTC. Its translation is CASSLEGGGWTQYF.

The V and J genes are TRBV5-1 and TRBJ2-1; tentative D call: TRBD2 (6 bases). The CDR3 covers 17 residues. Trimming took off 7 bases at V and 0 bases at J, with 20 bases between the two ends. Germline lookup yields CDR1 SGHRS and CDR2 YFSETQ. The CDR3 bases are TGCGCCAGCGGGACGACGGGCGGGATGAGCTCCTACAATGAGCAGTTCTTC. Its protein product is CASGTTGGMSSYNEQFF.

The chain has TRBV5-1 and TRBJ2-1; 8 positions match TRBD1. CDR3 size: 14 residues. Germline V lookup: CDR1 SGHRS, CDR2 YFSETQ. V lost 7 bases to trimming and J lost 7 bases; unmatched junction nucleotides: 10. The DNA for the CDR3 is TGCGCCAGCCAAAGACAGGGGCTGGGGAATGAGCAGTTCTTC. It specifies CASQRQGLGNEQFF.

The rearrangement links TRBV7-2 to TRBJ2-7; TRBD2 aligns across 10 bases. Trimming cost V 2 bases and J 6 bases; bases outside gene matches: 4. Germline CDR1 SGHTA, CDR2 FQGNSA. The CDR3 totals 14 residues. This CDR3 is CASSLNLAGAEQYF. CDR3 coding DNA: TGTGCCAGCAGCTTAAATCTAGCGGGAGCCGAGCAGTACTTC.

This chain joins TRBV9 and TRBJ2-2, with a weak D call TRBD2 (5 bases). This CDR3 is built from 16 residues. Germline CDR1 SGDLS, CDR2 YYNGEE. V shed 2 bases and J shed 3 bases, with 14 bases lying between them. The CDR3 sequence is CASSVSGRRDTGELFF. DNA for the CDR3: TGTGCCAGCAGCGTTTCGGGGAGAAGGGACACCGGGGAGCTGTTTTTT.

The rearrangement links TRBV7-9 to TRBJ1-2; weak D call: TRBD1 (6 bases). V lost 3 bases, J lost 3 bases, and 11 bases lay in between. The CDR3 extends over 14 amino acids. Germline CDR1 reads SEHNR; CDR2 reads FQNEAQ (reference sequence). This CDR3 reads CASSLQGNYYGYTF. The CDR3, as DNA: TGTGCCAGCAGCTTGCAGGGGAACTACTATGGCTACACCTTC.

V usage is TRBV30 and J usage is TRBJ1-4; D remains ambiguous. CDR1 and CDR2 (germline): GTSNPN, SVGIG (reference sequence). The CDR3 sequence is 12 residues long. V was trimmed by 3 bases and J by 8 bases, leaving 10 bases between them. Here the CDR3 DNA reads TGTGCCTGGAGGAAGAATGGCGAAAAACTGTTTTTT. This encodes CAWRKNGEKLFF.

J is TRBJ2-1 and V is TRBV5-1; TRBD2 is a possible D gene (6 bases). With 0 bases removed from V and 6 bases from J, the gap between germline ends came to 16 bases. Germline-derived CDR1 and CDR2 are SGHRS and YFSETQ. This CDR3 spans 16 amino acids. CDR3 coding DNA: TGCGCCAGCAGCTTGGCCGCGTATCGGGGAGGCAATGAGCAGTTCTTC. It translates to CASSLAAYRGGNEQFF.

The chain recombines TRBV7-3 with TRBJ2-6; 8 bases align to TRBD1. The J segment lost 0 bases and the V segment lost 2 bases, leaving 9 bases of the junction unmatched. CDR1 SGHTA and CDR2 FQGTGA come from the germline V gene. CDR3 length: 19 residues. CDR3 coding DNA: TGTGCCAGCAGCTTATCGGGCAGGGGGCGATTCTCTGGGGCCAACGTCCTGACTTTC. It yields the protein CASSLSGRGRFSGANVLTF.

This chain uses TRBV7-3 with TRBJ2-1; 10 bases are shared with TRBD2. The V segment lost 4 bases and the J segment 5 bases; nucleotides outside the gene matches: 8. Germline lookup yields CDR1 SGHTA and CDR2 FQGTGA. The CDR3 totals 16 residues. DNA of the CDR3: TGTGCCAGCAGCTCCCAACTAGCGGGATGGGACAATGAGCAGTTCTTC. It translates to CASSSQLAGWDNEQFF.

The chain couples TRBV5-1 to TRBJ2-1; 8 bases match TRBD1. The length of the CDR3 is 18 residues. In germline, CDR1 is SGHRS, CDR2 YFSETQ. V gave up 5 bases and J gave up 0 bases; unmatched junction bases: 13. The CDR3 spells CASRGTGTGSLSYNEQFF. CDR3 nucleotides: TGCGCCAGCAGGGGGACCGGGACAGGTAGCCTCTCCTACAATGAGCAGTTCTTC.

The J gene is TRBJ2-1, the V gene TRBV2; the D gene is possibly TRBD1 (6 bases). The CDR3 runs to 13 residues. Trimming pared 6 bases from V and 0 bases from J, leaving 6 bases between. Germline CDR1 and CDR2: SNHLY and FYNNEI. CDR3 DNA sequence: TGTGCCAGCAGGACAGGCTCCTACAATGAGCAGTTCTTC. Its protein is CASRTGSYNEQFF.